This T cell receptor (beta chain) was documented in a study of cytomegalovirus exposure and HLA in healthy donors. Study findings and constraints: There were several of the most significant clusters that appeared linked to common viral pathogens in a later analysis. Many donors carried some public TCRs, although rarity characterized most TCR sequences.

CDR3 length: 15 residues. Trimming stripped 4 bases from V and 2 bases from J, with 11 bases between. Germline V gene lookup returns CDR1 SEHNR and CDR2 FQNEAQ (reference sequence). Concerning this clone: Its specificity is unknown.

Primers for the PCR totalled 60 Vbeta and 13 Jbeta. Sequencing used immunoSEQ multiplex PCR; TCRdb keeps in-frame clones, though not all of them. There are approximately 160,000 clones in the sample; about three quarters occur only once, and 0.5% to 0.85% lies in the top ten. V usage is TRBV7-9 and J usage is TRBJ1-4; D unresolved. The clonotype originates from a male donor in good health and CMV-seronegative. Sequencing used PBMCs. The CDR3 DNA is TGTGCCAGCAGCTCGAAACCTAGGACTAATGAAAAACTGTTTTTT. As protein: CASSSKPRTNEKLFF.